The present entry profiles one TCR beta chain with its context. Antigen: not known. These data come from a study of cytomegalovirus exposure and HLA in healthy donors. Overall study: Tens of millions of unique TCRs from HLA-typed donors made up an early data release.

This PCR relied on a set of 60 Vbeta primers and 13 Jbeta primers. The data were produced by immunoSEQ multiplex PCR, yet TCRdb's version contains in-frame clones alone and is incomplete. The data contain under 200,000 clones, around 77% of them singletons. Study results and limitations: Most TCR sequences showed up rarely, but some public TCRs showed up in many donors.

Trimming shortened V by 4 bases and J by 5 bases, and 15 bases separated the two germline ends. CDR1 and CDR2 from the germline V gene are SNHLY and FYNNEI. The CDR3 is 15 residues long. The rearrangement uses TRBV2 and TRBJ2-1, with D possibly TRBD2 on 5 matching bases. The clonotype was recovered from a man between 60 and 70 years old in good health and CMV-seronegative. Sequenced input: PBMCs. CDR3 bases: TGTGCCAGCAGTGTGCGGCTAGCCCAAAACAATGAGCAGTTCTTC. This codes for CASSVRLAQNNEQFF.